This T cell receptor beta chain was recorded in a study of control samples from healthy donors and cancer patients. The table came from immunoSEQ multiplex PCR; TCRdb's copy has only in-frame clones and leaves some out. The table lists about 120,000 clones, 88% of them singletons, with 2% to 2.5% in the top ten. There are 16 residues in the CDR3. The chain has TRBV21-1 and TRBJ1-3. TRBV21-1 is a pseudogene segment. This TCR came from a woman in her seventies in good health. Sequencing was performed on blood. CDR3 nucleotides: TGTGCCAGCAGCAACGTGGTCGGCAGACCTGGAAACACCATATATTTT. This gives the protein CASSNVVGRPGNTIYF.